These T cell receptor beta chains were read from a single sample in a study of OX40 agonist ivuxolimab in advanced cancers. This table comes from immunoSEQ multiplex PCR, and its TCRdb copy is limited to in-frame clones, with some not included. In the table there are 75,000 to 100,000 clones, about nine tenths of which are singletons. This specimen consisted of CD4+ or CD8+ T cells sorted from blood, obtained in a trial of the OX40 agonist ivuxolimab. These receptors all stem from an adult with an advanced solid tumor such as melanoma, head and neck, liver or kidney cancer. Both conserved end residues are part of each CDR3. D genes are given only for firm matches. Rows give clone size only sometimes, using once, few, many, or a class for an expanded clone.

v_gene	abundance	d_gene	j_gene	CDR3nt	CDR3aa
TRBV7-8	.	.	TRBJ2-1	TGTGCCAGCAGCTTAGTTGAGGGGTGGAATGAGCAGTTCTTC	CASSLVEGWNEQFF
TRBV5-4	few	.	TRBJ2-3	TGTGCCAGCAGCCCGGGGTCAGGGACCACAGATACGCAGTATTTT	CASSPGSGTTDTQYF
TRBV21-1	.	.	TRBJ1-1	TGTGCCAGCAGCAGCGCTGTACTGCCGAACACTGAAGCTTTCTTT	CASSSAVLPNTEAFF
TRBV28	.	TRBD1	TRBJ1-2	TGTGCCAGCAGGTTGACAGGGGACTATGGCTACACCTTC	CASRLTGDYGYTF
TRBV19	.	.	TRBJ1-5	TGTGCCAGTACCCGAGTCGGGGGCAATCAGCCCCAGCATTTT	CASTRVGGNQPQHF
TRBV5-8	.	TRBD2	TRBJ2-3	TGTGCCAGCACCCTACCGGGACTAGGGACAGATACGCAGTATTTT	CASTLPGLGTDTQYF
TRBV7-9	.	TRBD1	TRBJ1-4	TGTGCCAGCAGCACTGGCCTTACCGGGACAGGGACTAATGAAAAACTGTTTTTT	CASSTGLTGTGTNEKLFF
TRBV7-2	.	.	TRBJ1-2	TGTGCCAGCAGCCATGGGGGGCCGCGGAATGGCTACACCTTC	CASSHGGPRNGYTF
TRBV19	.	.	TRBJ1-1	TGTGCCAGTCAGGGGAACACTGAAGCTTTCTTT	CASQGNTEAFF
TRBV29-1	.	.	TRBJ2-5	TGCAGCGTTGTCCAGGTCTCTCAAGAGACCCAGTACTTC	CSVVQVSQETQYF
TRBV30	.	.	TRBJ2-2	TGTGCCTGGAGTCCCGGGGGCCCCCTAACCGGGGAGCTGTTTTTT	CAWSPGGPLTGELFF
TRBV9	few	.	TRBJ2-6	TGTGCCAGCAGCGTAGGCTCTCCTCGGGATAGGGGGGCAGGCTCTGGGGCCAACGTCCTGACTTTC	CASSVGSPRDRGAGSGANVLTF
TRBV7-3	.	.	TRBJ2-3	TGTGCCAGCAGCAAACCGGGCGGGAAAAGCACAGATACGCAGTATTTT	CASSKPGGKSTDTQYF
TRBV6-5	.	.	TRBJ2-1	TGTGCCAGCAGTTACTCGTTTACCGCCAGCAATGAGCAGTTCTTC	CASSYSFTASNEQFF
TRBV2	once	TRBD1	TRBJ2-7	TGTGCCATTCAGGGGACAGGCTACGAGCAGTACTTC	CAIQGTGYEQYF
TRBV28	.	.	TRBJ1-2	TGTGCCAGCAGTTTACTCGGGACACCTAATGGCTACACCTTC	CASSLLGTPNGYTF
TRBV28	.	.	TRBJ2-7	TGTGCCAGCAGTGTCTACAGGGTTCAAGCCTACGAGCAGTACTTC	CASSVYRVQAYEQYF
TRBV10-1	.	.	TRBJ2-7	TGCGCCAGCAGCGGAGACACAAACGAGCAGTACTTC	CASSGDTNEQYF